The 6 T cell receptor beta chains listed next were all sequenced from one sample in a study of T cell changes during pregnancy in multiple sclerosis. The method was immunoSEQ multiplex PCR; TCRdb's version includes in-frame clones alone and lacks a portion of them. The sample carries 35,000 to 50,000 clones, roughly 90% recorded once. The material was CD4+ T cells from peripheral blood mononuclear cells, obtained in the second trimester of pregnancy. The receptors here all came from a female donor with multiple sclerosis, enrolled in a pregnancy study.

V is TRBV7-2 and J is TRBJ2-1; 7 positions match TRBD2. The V and J ends lost 5 bases and 3 bases, in that order; junction bases with no gene match: 4. Per germline, CDR1 SGHTA and CDR2 FQGNSA. The CDR3 is made up of 14 amino acids. The CDR3 nucleotides read TGTGCCAGCAGCCCAAGCGGGATCTACAATGAGCAGTTCTTC. Its protein is CASSPSGIYNEQFF.

This chain connects TRBV7-9 to TRBJ1-2; tentative D call: TRBD1 (5 bases). This CDR3 is built from 13 residues. Germline V gene data show CDR1 as SEHNR and CDR2 as FQNEAQ (reference sequence). Trimming removed 4 bases from V and 8 bases from J, with 14 bases in between. As DNA, the CDR3 is TGTGCCAGCAGCTCCTCGGGACTTTGGGGCTACACCTTC. It specifies CASSSSGLWGYTF.

The chain uses TRBV18 and TRBJ2-1; 10 positions match TRBD2. The CDR3 consists of 20 residues. V was clipped by 0 bases and J by 3 bases; unmatched bases: 14. Looked up from germline, CDR1 is KGHSH and CDR2 is LQKENI. The CDR3 loop is CASSPPAGGEGLADYNEQFF. Written as DNA, the CDR3 is TGTGCCAGCTCACCACCGGCGGGGGGGGAAGGACTAGCGGACTACAATGAGCAGTTCTTC.

The chain couples TRBV19 to TRBJ1-1; D remains ambiguous. Germline V gives CDR1 LNHDA, CDR2 SQIVND (reference sequence). CDR3 length: 13 residues. V was cut by 6 bases and J by 6 bases, with 14 bases left in between. CDR3 in DNA: TGTGCCAGTAGCCTACGAGGAGGTGCTGAAGCTTTCTTT. It encodes CASSLRGGAEAFF.

J is TRBJ2-7 and V is TRBV5-8; 7 nucleotides agree with TRBD2. Germline CDR1 SGHTS, CDR2 YDEGEE. This CDR3 spans 13 amino acids. The J segment lost 3 bases and the V segment lost 6 bases, leaving 6 bases of the junction unmatched. The CDR3 reads CASKRGLLYEQYF. As DNA, the CDR3 is TGTGCCAGCAAGCGGGGCCTACTCTACGAGCAGTACTTC.

A note on this clone: Different DNA sequences within this sample yield the same CDR3. The chain couples TRBV7-6 to TRBJ2-2, with 14 positions matching TRBD2. Germline lookup yields CDR1 SGHVS and CDR2 FNYEAQ. The trim removed 1 base at V and 4 bases at J, leaving 2 bases unmatched. The CDR3 has 17 residues. The CDR3 DNA sequence: TGTGCCAGCAGCTTAGGACTAGCGGGAGGGGGCACCGGGGAGCTGTTTTTT. Amino acid sequence: CASSLGLAGGGTGELFF.